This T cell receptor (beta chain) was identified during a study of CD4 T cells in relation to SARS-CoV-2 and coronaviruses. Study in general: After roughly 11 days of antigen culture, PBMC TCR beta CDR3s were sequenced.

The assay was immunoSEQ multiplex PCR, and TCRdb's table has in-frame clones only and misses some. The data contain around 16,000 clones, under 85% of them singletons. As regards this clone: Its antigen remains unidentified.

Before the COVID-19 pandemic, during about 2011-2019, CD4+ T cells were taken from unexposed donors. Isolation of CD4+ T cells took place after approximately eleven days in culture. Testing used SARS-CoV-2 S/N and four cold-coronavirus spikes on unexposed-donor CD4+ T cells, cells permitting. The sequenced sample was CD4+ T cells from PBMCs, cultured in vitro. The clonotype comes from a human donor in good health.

The chain's CDR3 is CAITALGPNTEAFF. The CDR3 DNA reads as TGTGCCATCACAGCTTTGGGCCCGAACACTGAAGCTTTCTTT. J is TRBJ1-1 and V is TRBV10-3; D is unclear. V gave up 7 bases and J gave up 1 base, with 13 bases separating them. Germline loops: CDR1 ENHRY, CDR2 SYGVKD. The CDR3 consists of 14 residues.